This passage covers 27 T cell receptor beta chains from one sample sequenced in a study of T and B cells in COVID-19 patients. Multiplex PCR with BIOMED2 TRB-A/B primer pools amplified TRB rearrangements. TCRdb itself ran the multiplex PCR reads through MiXCR, one entry per CDR3 protein. The sample yields several thousand distinct CDR3 sequences, approximately 26% seen once. Blood genomic DNA input for TRB amplification was about 240-500 ng. Sequencing was performed on blood. These TCRs come from a human donor with active COVID-19.

This clonotype was seen a handful of times. V gene TRBV5-4 combines with J gene TRBJ2-5, with D perhaps matching TRBD1 (7 bases). V was shortened by 0 bases and J by 1 base, with 13 bases between the two germline ends. Germline lookup yields CDR1 SGHNT and CDR2 YYREEE (reference sequence). The CDR3 length is 16 residues. The CDR3 is CASSLGPGGGQETQYF. The CDR3 DNA reads as TGTGCCAGCAGCTTGGGACCAGGGGGAGGCCAAGAGACCCAGTACTTC.

This clonotype is judged large. This chain joins TRBV19 and TRBJ2-6, with D unresolved. CDR1 is LNHDA and CDR2 is SQIVND in the germline V gene (reference sequence). The CDR3 runs to 15 residues. Trimming took 4 bases from V and 0 from J, leaving 7 bases between them. CDR3 DNA: TGTGCCAGTAGTAGGAGTGGCTCTGGGGCCAACGTCCTGACTTTC. Residues: CASSRSGSGANVLTF. The whole variable domain, filled in from reference TRBV19 and TRBJ2-6, reads DGGITQSPKYLFRKEGQNVTLSCEQNLNHDAMYWYRQDPGQGLRLIYYSQIVNDFQKGDIAEGYSVSREKKESFPLTVTSAQKNPTAFYLCASSRSGSGANVLTFGAGSRLTVL.

This clonotype has a handful of counts. CDR3 residues: CASSLGGGAYNEQFF. CDR3 bases: TGTGCCAGCAGCTTGGGGGGGGGCGCTTACAATGAGCAGTTCTTC. The chain couples TRBV7-6 to TRBJ2-1, with D possibly being TRBD2 (7 bases). The V gene lost 3 bases and the J gene lost 4 bases, with 13 bases spanning the gap. Germline CDR1 is SGHVS and CDR2 is FNYEAQ. The length of the CDR3 is 15 residues.

This clonotype is termed medium-sized. The chain carries TRBV12-3 or TRBV12-4 and TRBJ1-5; maybe TRBD1 (5 bases). This CDR3 region has 14 residues. Trimming pared 3 bases from V and 5 bases from J, leaving 11 bases between. The CDR3 coding sequence is TGTGCCAGCAGTTTCCGGGACGATTATCAGCCCCAGCATTTT. This encodes CASSFRDDYQPQHF.

By share of the sample, this clonotype is medium-sized. This rearrangement joins TRBV7-2 to TRBJ2-3, with 11 bases lining up with TRBD2. Germline V gene lookup returns CDR1 SGHTA and CDR2 FQGNSA. V lost 5 bases, J lost 6 bases, and 7 bases stayed unmatched. The CDR3 runs 15 residues. The CDR3 bases are TGTGCCAGCAGCCAAGCTAGCGGGGGGCCTGATACGCAGTATTTT. It translates to CASSQASGGPDTQYF.

This clonotype is medium-sized in the sample. The DNA of the CDR3 is TGTGCCAGCAGTTACTTCGCGCAGGGTGGGTCACCCCTCCACTTT. It specifies CASSYFAQGGSPLHF. The rearrangement uses TRBV6-5 and TRBJ1-6, with D tentatively TRBD1 (5 bases). Germline V CDR1 and CDR2: MNHEY, SVGAGI. This CDR3 comprises 15 residues. Trimming took off 1 base at V and 10 bases at J, with 14 bases between the two ends.

This clonotype counts as medium-sized (0.01 to 0.1%). V and J are TRBV19 and TRBJ1-6, with D tentatively TRBD1 (5 bases). Trimming left V 3 bases short and J 10 bases short, with 13 bases between. The V gene's germline CDR1 is LNHDA and CDR2 SQIVND (reference sequence). The CDR3 contains 14 residues. In DNA, the CDR3 is TGTGCCAGTAGTATGGGGGAAAGTTACTCACCCCTCCACTTT. It codes for CASSMGESYSPLHF.

This clonotype is labeled as medium-sized. CDR3 in amino acids: CASSFLPIPSYNEQFF. The CDR3 DNA follows: TGTGCCAGCAGCTTTCTGCCGATTCCCTCCTACAATGAGCAGTTCTTC. This rearrangement joins TRBV5-4 to TRBJ2-1, with D hard to call. This CDR3 spans 16 amino acids. Germline lookup yields CDR1 SGHNT and CDR2 YYREEE (reference sequence). The V and J ends lost 2 bases and 0 bases respectively, with 12 bases between them.

The chain couples TRBV6-2 or TRBV6-3 to TRBJ2-4; D perhaps matches TRBD2 (7 bases). Trimming shortened V by 7 bases and J by 6 bases, and 16 bases separated the two germline ends. The germline CDR1 and CDR2 sequences are MNHEY and SVGEGT. The CDR3 length is 14 residues. The CDR3 is CASILGGAGNIQYF. The CDR3 region has the DNA TGTGCCAGCATCTTGGGGGGGGCAGGAAACATTCAGTACTTC.

In the case of this clonotype: A much larger clonotype is one base distant, so this may be a read error. The V and J genes are TRBV27 and TRBJ2-3; the D gene is possibly TRBD2 (5 bases). Germline V gene lookup returns CDR1 MNHEY and CDR2 SMNVEV (reference sequence). This CDR3 spans 15 amino acids. CDR3 residues: CASSSPGPSTYTQYF. CDR3 nucleotide sequence: TGTGCCAGCAGTTCTCCGGGTCCTAGCACATATACGCAGTATTTT.

This clonotype ranks as medium-sized. The chain joins TRBV10-3 to TRBJ1-2; TRBD1 is a possible D gene (5 bases). The CDR3 sequence is 13 residues long. Trimming pared 11 bases from V and 8 bases from J, leaving 21 bases between. Germline assignment: CDR1 ENHRY and CDR2 SYGVKD. The DNA of the CDR3 is TGTGCCGCAGCCCGGGACTCGGAGGGCGGCTACACCTTC. Translated, it gives CAAARDSEGGYTF.

Judged by abundance, this clonotype is medium-sized. The chain has TRBV29-1 and TRBJ1-3; a weak D match, TRBD1 (6 bases). V dropped 4 bases and J dropped 0 bases, with 13 bases sitting between them. CDR3 length: 15 amino acids. The germline CDR1 and CDR2 sequences are SQVTM and ANQGSEA. The chain's CDR3 is CSVVLHRDSGNTIYF. The DNA for the CDR3 is TGCAGCGTTGTTTTGCACAGGGACTCTGGAAACACCATATATTTT.

This clonotype rates as medium-sized (0.01 to 0.1%). The chain is built from TRBV11-1 and TRBJ1-6, with D unresolved. V lost 1 base and J 13 bases, leaving 11 bases between the germline ends. CDR1 and CDR2 from the germline V gene are SGHAT and FQDESV (reference sequence). This CDR3 comprises 13 residues. CDR3 nucleotides: TGTGCCAGCAGCTTAGGGGTCTTAAATCCCCTCCACTTT. Encoded protein: CASSLGVLNPLHF. Drawing the rest from reference TRBV11-1 and TRBJ1-6, the complete variable domain is EAEVAQSPRYKITEKSQAVAFWCDPISGHATLYWYRQILGQGPELLVQFQDESVVDDSQLPKDRFSAERLKGVDSTLKIQPAELGDSAMYLCASSLGVLNPLHFGNGTRLTVT.

This clonotype was picked up a small number of times. This sequence joins TRBV5-1 and TRBJ1-2; 9 bases map to TRBD1. The trim removed 4 bases at V and 4 bases at J, leaving 8 bases unmatched. The germline gives CDR1 SGHRS, CDR2 YFSETQ. The CDR3 is made up of 15 amino acids. The CDR3 DNA is TGCGCCAGCAGCCAGACAGGGGGATGGGGCTATGGCTACACCTTC. Protein sequence: CASSQTGGWGYGYTF.

The chain recombines TRBV4-3 with TRBJ2-5; D remains unclear. With 0 bases removed from V and 5 bases from J, the gap between germline ends came to 10 bases. This CDR3 region has 14 residues. Germline CDR1 LGHNA, CDR2 YSLEER. The CDR3 nucleotides are TGCGCCAGCAGCCAAGACCGGTACGCGGAGACCCAGTACTTC. Its protein product is CASSQDRYAETQYF.

V gene TRBV4-1 combines with J gene TRBJ1-3; D is uncertain. Germline lookup yields CDR1 MGHRA and CDR2 YSYEKL. V was cut by 4 bases and J by 1 base, with 14 bases left in between. The CDR3 length is 16 residues. CDR3 coding DNA: TGCGCCAGCAGCCGAGACGCAGTCGGATCTGGAAACACCATATATTTT. Its protein product is CASSRDAVGSGNTIYF.

V gene TRBV21-1 combines with J gene TRBJ2-3; the table's D call of TRBD2 was not tested on the DNA. TRBV21-1 corresponds to a pseudogene. The CDR3 is 17 amino acids. The CDR3 sequence: CASSKEGTSGSTDTQYF. As DNA, the CDR3 is TGTGCCAGCAGCAAAGAGGGGACTAGCGGGAGCACAGATACGCAGTATTTT.

This clonotype is medium-sized (0.01 to 0.1%) in the sample. The chain is built from TRBV19 and TRBJ1-2; the D gene is possibly TRBD1 (6 bases). Germline V CDR1 and CDR2: LNHDA, SQIVND (reference sequence). The CDR3 is 14 residues long. Deletions cut 7 bases from V and 4 bases from J, with 16 bases between. CDR3 sequence: CASTQPGEGYGYTF. In DNA, the CDR3 is TGTGCCAGTACCCAGCCAGGGGAGGGCTATGGCTACACCTTC.

This clonotype is labeled medium-sized. The chain has TRBV12-3 or TRBV12-4 and TRBJ2-3, with D tentatively TRBD1 (5 bases). The CDR3 sequence is 14 residues long. Trimming left V 5 bases short and J 2 bases short, with 11 bases between. The CDR3 coding sequence is TGTGCCAGCAGTAGACAGATCTCCACAGATACGCAGTATTTT. Translation: CASSRQISTDTQYF.

By frequency in the sample, this clonotype is medium-sized. The rearrangement uses TRBV19 and TRBJ1-5, with D possibly matching TRBD1 (5 bases). V gave up 3 bases and J gave up 6 bases, with 15 bases separating them. This CDR3 is 15 amino acids long. Germline-derived CDR1 and CDR2 are LNHDA and SQIVND (reference sequence). In DNA form, the CDR3 reads TGTGCCAGTAGTATCTGGGTTGAGGGGAGTCAGCCCCAGCATTTT. It specifies CASSIWVEGSQPQHF. Complete variable domain (other parts from reference TRBV19 and TRBJ1-5): DGGITQSPKYLFRKEGQNVTLSCEQNLNHDAMYWYRQDPGQGLRLIYYSQIVNDFQKGDIAEGYSVSREKKESFPLTVTSAQKNPTAFYLCASSIWVEGSQPQHFGDGTRLSIL.

This clonotype was found a few times. The chain uses TRBV4-3 and TRBJ1-3; D call uncertain. With 0 bases removed from V and 0 bases from J, the gap between germline ends came to 15 bases. Germline values: CDR1 LGHNA, CDR2 YSLEER. This CDR3 region has 18 residues. The CDR3 DNA follows: TGCGCCAGCAGCCAAGATATTCGCCAGTTTTACTCTGGAAACACCATATATTTT. It yields the protein CASSQDIRQFYSGNTIYF.

This clonotype came up a few times. In nucleotides, the CDR3 is TGTGCCAGCTCACCGGTCGGGAATCAGCCCCAGCATTTT. This translates into CASSPVGNQPQHF. J is TRBJ1-5 and V is TRBV18; D call uncertain. This CDR3 comprises 13 residues. Germline V gives CDR1 KGHSH, CDR2 LQKENI. V was clipped by 3 bases and J by 4 bases, with 7 bases between them.

Of note for this clonotype: This may be a read error: a much more frequent sequence differs by one nucleotide. The chain has TRBV27 and TRBJ2-3; TRBD1 agrees at 7 bases. The CDR3 sequence is 16 residues long. With V trimmed by 5 bases and J by 0 bases, 8 bases remained unmatched. Germline V lookup: CDR1 MNHEY, CDR2 SMNVEV (reference sequence). For the CDR3, the DNA is TGTGCCAGCAGTAGGACAGGATGGACTAGCACAGATACGCAGTATTTT. It is translated as CASSRTGWTSTDTQYF.

In its sample, this clonotype ranks as medium-sized (0.01 to 0.1%). The chain is built from TRBV6-5 and TRBJ2-3; tentatively, D is TRBD1 or TRBD2 (5 bases each). This CDR3 region has 15 residues. Germline loops: CDR1 MNHEY, CDR2 SVGAGI. V shed 6 bases and J shed 6 bases, with 19 bases lying between them. The CDR3 protein is CASSFPGTSADTQYF. CDR3 DNA sequence: TGTGCCAGCAGCTTCCCCGGGACGAGCGCCGATACGCAGTATTTT.

The gene calls are TRBV19 and TRBJ2-1; the match to TRBD1 covers 7 bases. This CDR3 has 16 residues. CDR1 and CDR2 from the germline V gene are LNHDA and SQIVND (reference sequence). The junction had 8 bases not matched to a gene; V was cut back by 4 bases and J by 2 bases. The CDR3 DNA reads as TGTGCCAGTAGTACTGACAGGGCAGGCACCTACAATGAGCAGTTCTTC. Translated: CASSTDRAGTYNEQFF.

On this clonotype itself: A much larger clonotype is one base distant, so this may be a read error. V gene TRBV27 combines with J gene TRBJ2-7, with TRBD2 as a possible D gene (6 bases). The germline CDR1 and CDR2 sequences are MNHEY and SMNVEV (reference sequence). The CDR3 has 14 residues. V lost 5 bases and J lost 2, with 13 bases in between. CDR3 region: CASSLDSGAYEQYF. For the CDR3, the DNA is TGTGCCAGCAGTCTGGACTCGGGGGCCTACGAGCAGTACTTC.

This clonotype has just a few counts. The V gene is TRBV5-1, the J gene TRBJ2-1; D might be TRBD1 or TRBD2, each matching 6 bases. V gave up 0 bases and J gave up 8 bases, with 12 bases separating them. This CDR3 has 14 amino acids. Germline CDR1 SGHRS, CDR2 YFSETQ. The CDR3 reads CASSLAPGADEQFF. The CDR3 nucleotides read TGCGCCAGCAGCTTGGCACCGGGGGCCGATGAGCAGTTCTTC.